Given below is one T cell receptor beta chain in context. The antigen remains unidentified. Additional DNA sequences in this sample encode the identical CDR3. The CDR3 extends over 15 amino acids. Trimming pared 1 base from V and 1 base from J, leaving 10 bases between. CDR1 and CDR2 (germline): SEHNR, FQNEAQ (reference sequence). The sample is drawn from a study of cytomegalovirus exposure and HLA in healthy donors. The overall study: Within an early data release were 65 million to 90 million unique TCRs drawn from HLA-typed donors.

Study results and caveats: Later analysis identified a missense DCLRE1C variant that was linked to TCR beta V- and J-gene trimming.

PCR involved 60 Vbeta and 13 Jbeta primers. Data came from immunoSEQ multiplex PCR; TCRdb stores just in-frame clones and leaves some out. The sample has about 160,000 clones, approximately 80% seen once. The rearrangement joins TRBV7-9 to TRBJ1-2; no firm D call. The sequencing sample was made of PBMCs. This clonotype originated in a male donor in good health and CMV-seropositive. The CDR3 sequence is CASSLGVAGNYGYTF. CDR3 DNA sequence: TGTGCCAGCAGCTTAGGGGTGGCGGGTAACTATGGCTACACCTTC.